This TCR beta chain was obtained from a study of blood T cell repertoires in COVID-19. This CDR3 is built from 12 residues. Germline CDR1 SGHRS, CDR2 YFSETQ. V was shortened by 2 bases and J by 4 bases, with 7 bases between the two germline ends. Assay used: immunoSEQ multiplex PCR; TCRdb lists only in-frame clones, some missing. The sample contains some 82,000 clones, around 83% of which appear only once. The V call is TRBV5-1, the J call TRBJ2-7; D not resolved. Sequencing used peripheral blood. This clonotype was obtained from a man older than 75 with active or convalescent COVID-19. CDR3 sequence (DNA): TGCGCCAGCAGCTTCGCCGGGTACGAGCAGTACTTC. This gives the protein CASSFAGYEQYF. The full variable domain, with the rest looked up from reference TRBV5-1 and TRBJ2-7, is KAGVTQTPRYLIKTRGQQVTLSCSPISGHRSVSWYQQTPGQGLQFLFEYFSETQRNKGNFPGRFSGRQFSNSRSEMNVSTLELGDSALYLCASSFAGYEQYFGPGTRLTVT.